The 19 T cell receptor beta chains given below trace back to one sample, sequenced in a study of blood T cell repertoires in COVID-19. Measured with immunoSEQ multiplex PCR; TCRdb has only the in-frame clones, and not every one. Among 55,000 to 85,000 clones listed, 75% to 95% were seen once. Sequences were obtained from peripheral blood. The receptors here all came from a woman between 18 and 29 years old with acute or convalescent COVID-19.

This chain uses TRBV6-6 with TRBJ2-1, with 10 bases fitting TRBD2. Trimming took 0 bases from V and 6 from J; bases not matched to a gene: 5. Germline CDR1 reads MNHNY; CDR2 reads SVGAGI (reference sequence). This CDR3 comprises 16 residues. The CDR3 DNA sequence: TGTGCCAGCAGTTACTCCCTAGCGGGAGTCTCCAATGAGCAGTTCTTC. It translates to CASSYSLAGVSNEQFF.

The chain recombines TRBV20-1 with TRBJ1-2; D unclear. Germline V CDR1 and CDR2: DFQATT, SNEGSKA (reference sequence). The CDR3 loop spans 15 amino acids. V shed 3 bases and J shed 2 bases, with 16 bases lying between them. The CDR3 DNA reads TGCAGTGCTAGTTTTGGAGGAGCGTTCAACTATGGCTACACCTTC. Translated, it gives CSASFGGAFNYGYTF.

The chain combines TRBV2 with TRBJ2-2; D not certain. Trimming cost V 6 bases and J 5 bases, with 13 bases left between them. The CDR3 runs 14 residues. Per germline, CDR1 SNHLY and CDR2 FYNNEI. The DNA for the CDR3 is TGTGCCAGCAGGGATCCCTTCGGGACCGGGGAGCTGTTTTTT. Protein: CASRDPFGTGELFF.

V gene TRBV5-6 combines with J gene TRBJ1-1, with 10 bases identical to TRBD1. Germline V gene sequence: CDR1 SGHDT, CDR2 YYEEEE. Trimming cost V 3 bases and J 4 bases; bases outside gene matches: 9. This CDR3 is built from 16 residues. The DNA of the CDR3 is TGTGCCAGCAGCTCAAAGACAGGGGGCAGGGGCACTGAAGCTTTCTTT. Protein sequence: CASSSKTGGRGTEAFF.

This sequence joins TRBV12-3 or TRBV12-4 and TRBJ2-1; TRBD1 agrees at 7 bases. V trimming: 6 bases; J trimming: 13 bases; junction bases outside the gene matches: 9. This CDR3 contains 12 residues. The CDR3 nucleotides read TGTGCCAGCAGCCCGACGAGGGACAGTCAGTTCTTC. It translates to CASSPTRDSQFF.

The chain links TRBV7-8 to TRBJ1-5; D perhaps matches TRBD1 (5 bases). The germline CDR1 and CDR2 sequences are SGHVS and FQNEAQ. There are 19 residues in the CDR3. V lost 4 bases to trimming and J lost 2 bases, with 24 bases between them. The CDR3 reads CASSSLPTGGGLGNQPQHF. In DNA form, the CDR3 reads TGTGCCAGCAGCTCCCTCCCGACGGGGGGGGGTCTGGGCAATCAGCCCCAGCATTTT.

J is TRBJ2-1 and V is TRBV7-6, with 10 nucleotides matching TRBD2. The CDR3 is 15 residues long. Germline loops: CDR1 SGHVS, CDR2 FNYEAQ. The V segment lost 2 bases and the J segment 9 bases; nucleotides outside the gene matches: 7. The CDR3 DNA sequence: TGTGCCAGCAGCTTAAGGACTAGCGGCACCGGTGAGCAGTTCTTC. Translating it yields CASSLRTSGTGEQFF. Based on the CDR3 plus reference TRBV7-6 and TRBJ2-1, the full variable domain is GAGVSQSPRYKVTKRGQDVALRCDPISGHVSLYWYRQALGQGPEFLTYFNYEAQQDKSGLPNDRFSAERPEGSISTLTIQRTEQRDSAMYRCASSLRTSGTGEQFFGPGTRLTVL.

The V call is TRBV2, the J call TRBJ2-7; 11 bases line up with TRBD2. Germline V gene lookup returns CDR1 SNHLY and CDR2 FYNNEI. This CDR3 contains 17 residues. V was clipped by 0 bases and J by 4 bases; unmatched bases: 8. Written as DNA, the CDR3 is TGTGCCAGCAGTGAAGCTCTTACTAGCGGGAGAGGATACGAGCAGTACTTC. This codes for CASSEALTSGRGYEQYF. The whole variable domain, filled in from reference TRBV2 and TRBJ2-7, reads EPEVTQTPSHQVTQMGQEVILRCVPISNHLYFYWYRQILGQKVEFLVSFYNNEISEKSEIFDDQFSVERPDGSNFTLKIRSTKLEDSAMYFCASSEALTSGRGYEQYFGPGTRLTVT.

The CDR3 region is CSVQDRATSNYGYTF. CDR3 coding DNA: TGCAGCGTCCAGGACAGGGCGACATCTAACTATGGCTACACCTTC. J is TRBJ1-2 and V is TRBV29-1; TRBD1 matches at 8 bases. This CDR3 region has 15 residues. Germline-derived CDR1 and CDR2 are SQVTM and ANQGSEA. With V trimmed by 6 bases and J by 0 bases, 9 bases remained unmatched.

The genes are TRBV3-1 (or the pseudogene TRBV3-2) and TRBJ2-7; maybe TRBD2 (6 bases). CDR3 length: 15 amino acids. CDR1 LGHDT and CDR2 YNNKEL come from the germline V gene (reference sequence). Deletions cut 1 base from V and 2 bases from J, with 12 bases between. This chain's CDR3 is CASSQGGTEPYEQYF. The DNA for the CDR3 is TGTGCCAGCAGCCAAGGGGGGACTGAACCCTACGAGCAGTACTTC.

The chain has TRBV19 and TRBJ2-6; the match to TRBD2 covers 8 bases. The germline gives CDR1 LNHDA, CDR2 SQIVND (reference sequence). Trimming cost V 6 bases and J 0 bases; bases outside gene matches: 7. The CDR3 has 17 residues. CDR3 residues: CASSGRGYYSGANVLTF. Here the CDR3 DNA reads TGTGCCAGTAGCGGGAGGGGTTACTACTCTGGGGCCAACGTCCTGACTTTC.

This clone has a handful of counts. The rearrangement links TRBV30 to TRBJ1-2; D is ambiguous. Germline CDR1 reads GTSNPN; CDR2 reads SVGIG (reference sequence). Trimming cost V 0 bases and J 4 bases, with 24 bases left between them. There are 18 residues in the CDR3. CDR3 nucleotides: TGTGCCTGGAGTGTTGCGGAACTCGGCCGCGGCGTATCCTATGGCTACACCTTC. It is translated as CAWSVAELGRGVSYGYTF.

J is TRBJ2-5 and V is TRBV11-2; 7 nucleotides match TRBD1. The CDR3 runs 15 residues. The germline gives CDR1 SGHAT, CDR2 FQNNGV. The V gene end was trimmed by 6 bases and the J gene end by 0 bases; junction bases not matched to a gene: 7. The CDR3: CASSPGGRYQETQYF. As DNA, the CDR3 is TGTGCCAGCAGTCCAGGGGGAAGGTACCAAGAGACCCAGTACTTC. The whole variable domain, remainder taken from reference TRBV11-2 and TRBJ2-5, is EAGVAQSPRYKIIEKRQSVAFWCNPISGHATLYWYQQILGQGPKLLIQFQNNGVVDDSQLPKDRFSAERLKGVDSTLKIQPAKLEDSAVYLCASSPGGRYQETQYFGPGTRLLVL.

V is TRBV5-5 and J is TRBJ2-7, with 7 nucleotides matching TRBD2. J gave up 4 bases and V 3 bases, and 7 bases lay outside the gene matches. Germline loops: CDR1 SGHKS, CDR2 YYEKEE (reference sequence). The CDR3 consists of 14 residues. The CDR3 DNA is TGTGCCAGCAGCTCCCCCTTGGGGGGGTACGAGCAGTACTTC. Translated: CASSSPLGGYEQYF.

The chain recombines TRBV24-1 with TRBJ2-7, with D maybe TRBD1 (6 bases). Germline V gene data show CDR1 as KGHDR and CDR2 as SFDVKD. The ends were cut back, 4 bases at V and 6 bases at J, with 12 bases in the middle. CDR3 length: 13 residues. The CDR3 loop is CATSELEGGEQYF. The CDR3 DNA follows: TGTGCCACCAGTGAATTGGAAGGGGGCGAGCAGTACTTC.

V usage is TRBV7-8 and J usage is TRBJ1-1; D remains ambiguous. The V end lost 0 bases, the J end lost 2 bases, and 22 bases lay between the germline ends. Germline V lookup: CDR1 SGHVS, CDR2 FQNEAQ. CDR3 length: 19 amino acids. The CDR3 coding sequence is TGTGCCAGCAGCTTAGCACTCCTTTCTCGGGGTCCGCTTAACACTGAAGCTTTCTTT. Its protein is CASSLALLSRGPLNTEAFF.

The gene calls are TRBV7-9 and TRBJ1-1; D gene uncertain. The CDR3 length is 13 residues. Trimming took off 1 base at V and 1 base at J, with 4 bases between the two ends. Germline V gene sequence: CDR1 SEHNR, CDR2 FQNEAQ (reference sequence). Here the CDR3 reads CASSLGANTEAFF. The CDR3 DNA is TGTGCCAGCAGCTTAGGCGCGAACACTGAAGCTTTCTTT. Full variable domain (rest looked up from reference TRBV7-9 and TRBJ1-1): DTGVSQNPRHKITKRGQNVTFRCDPISEHNRLYWYRQTLGQGPEFLTYFQNEAQLEKSRLLSDRFSAERPKGSFSTLEIQRTEQGDSAMYLCASSLGANTEAFFGQGTRLTVV.

This chain uses TRBV6-5 with TRBJ1-1; TRBD1 agrees at 7 bases. J lost 3 bases, V lost 0 bases, and 1 base had no gene match. The CDR3 is 14 amino acids. The germline CDR1 and CDR2 sequences are MNHEY and SVGAGI. CDR3 DNA: TGTGCCAGCAGTTACTCTAGGGGGCACACTGAAGCTTTCTTT. It codes for CASSYSRGHTEAFF.

In this sample, this clone turned up once. Mismatch with germline at one junction end may stem from a read error. The chain employs TRBV4-1 and TRBJ1-4; D is unclear. Germline V gene data show CDR1 as MGHRA and CDR2 as YSYEKL. The CDR3 contains 14 residues. CDR3 DNA sequence: TGCGCCAGCAGCCAAGATGAGGATAGGAATTCGGTGGTTTTT. Encoded protein: CASSQDEDRNSVVF.